This TCR beta chain is drawn from a study of cytomegalovirus exposure and HLA in healthy donors. Vbeta (60) and Jbeta (13) primers were used in the PCR. Clones were sequenced by immunoSEQ multiplex PCR, and TCRdb holds only the in-frame ones, with some missing. The sample carries approximately 140,000 clones, less than 85% recorded once. This clone was seen only once. The sequenced sample was PBMCs. This TCR derives from a man in his fifties or sixties in good health and CMV-seropositive.

Written as DNA, the CDR3 is TGTGCCACTCGGAGGGGCAGGGGGCCGGGTTCTGAAGCTTTCTTT. It translates to CATRRGRGPGSEAFF. The chain joins TRBV9 to TRBJ1-1, with TRBD1 matching 8 bases. Germline CDR1 SGDLS, CDR2 YYNGEE. The CDR3 contains 15 residues. V lost 9 bases and J lost 6; bases outside the gene matches: 16.